The source of this T cell receptor (beta chain) is a study of siplizumab effects on memory and regulatory T cells. Sequenced by immunoSEQ multiplex PCR; TCRdb stores in-frame clones only, minus some. The repertoire holds 110,000 or so clones, with about 93% as singletons. V dropped 4 bases and J dropped 4 bases, with 8 bases sitting between them. The CDR3 totals 12 residues. Germline V lookup: CDR1 SGDLS, CDR2 YYNGEE. The TCR originated in a human donor in good health. The chain is built from TRBV9 and TRBJ1-2, with D maybe TRBD1 (6 bases). Sequencing was performed on CD4+ T cells sorted from blood. The CDR3 loop reads CASSTDSYGYTF. For the CDR3, the DNA is TGTGCCAGCAGCACGGACAGCTATGGCTACACCTTC.